The clone carrying this TCR beta chain showed up just once. What it recognizes is unknown. This sample was taken from a study of healthy donors' naive CD4 and CD8 T cells. The wider study: Donors, half of them female, were 20-25, 40-50 or 60-70 years old. All functional IMGT TCR alpha variants were covered by new primers.

The CDR3 consists of 15 residues. Germline V gives CDR1 MNHNS, CDR2 SASEGT. Trimming left V 4 bases short and J 0 bases short, with 10 bases between. Study-wide results and caveats: Most V and J genes were reportedly biased between naive CD4+ and CD8+ cells. Positive CDR3 charge linked to CD4+ cells, negative to CD8+ cells.

Each TCR library used roughly 510 ng of total RNA and a linear amplification protocol. TCRdb independently ran MiXCR on the reads; one entry per CDR3 protein. The sample yields about 180,000 distinct CDR3 sequences, 65% to 75% seen once. The source of this sequence is a pool of human donors in good health; the sample pools cells from several healthy donors. The sequenced sample was naive CD4+ and CD8+ T cells sorted from blood, pooled from several donors. This chain connects TRBV6-1 to TRBJ1-5; D gene unclear. The CDR3 spells CASSVMGSSNQPQHF. In DNA form, the CDR3 reads TGTGCCAGCAGTGTCATGGGATCTAGCAATCAGCCCCAGCATTTT.